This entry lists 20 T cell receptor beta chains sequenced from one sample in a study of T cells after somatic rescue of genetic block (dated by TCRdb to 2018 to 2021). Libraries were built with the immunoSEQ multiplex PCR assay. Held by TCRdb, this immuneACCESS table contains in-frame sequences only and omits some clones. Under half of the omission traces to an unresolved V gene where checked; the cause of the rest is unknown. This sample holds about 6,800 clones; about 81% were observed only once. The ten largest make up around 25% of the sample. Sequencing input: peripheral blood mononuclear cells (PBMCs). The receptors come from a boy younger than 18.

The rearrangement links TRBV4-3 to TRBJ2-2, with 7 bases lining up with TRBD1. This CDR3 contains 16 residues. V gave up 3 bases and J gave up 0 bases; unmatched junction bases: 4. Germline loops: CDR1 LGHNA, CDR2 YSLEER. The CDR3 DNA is TGCGCCAGCAGCCAGACGACAGGGCCGAACACCGGGGAGCTGTTTTTT. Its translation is CASSQTTGPNTGELFF.

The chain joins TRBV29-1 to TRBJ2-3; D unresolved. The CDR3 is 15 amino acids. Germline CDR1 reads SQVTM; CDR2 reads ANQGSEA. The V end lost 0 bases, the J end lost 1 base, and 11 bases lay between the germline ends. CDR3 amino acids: CSVEDLQGRTDTQYF. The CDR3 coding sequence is TGCAGCGTTGAAGATCTTCAAGGCCGCACAGATACGCAGTATTTT.

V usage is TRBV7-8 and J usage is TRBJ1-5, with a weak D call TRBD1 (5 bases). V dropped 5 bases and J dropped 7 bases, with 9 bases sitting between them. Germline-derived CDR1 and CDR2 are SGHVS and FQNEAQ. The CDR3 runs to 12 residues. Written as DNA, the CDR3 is TGTGCCAGCAGCGTAGGGGAGCAGCCCCAGCATTTT. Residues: CASSVGEQPQHF.

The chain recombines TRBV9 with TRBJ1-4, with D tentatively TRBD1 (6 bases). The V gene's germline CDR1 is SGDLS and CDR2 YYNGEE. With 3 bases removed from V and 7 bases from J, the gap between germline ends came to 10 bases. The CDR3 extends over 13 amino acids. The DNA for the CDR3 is TGTGCCAGCAGCGGAGACAGGAGTGAAAAACTGTTTTTT. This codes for CASSGDRSEKLFF.

CDR3 protein: CASSLGSSAEAFF. The CDR3 DNA reads as TGCGCCAGCAGCTTGGGGTCGAGTGCTGAAGCTTTCTTT. This rearrangement joins TRBV5-1 to TRBJ1-1; D remains ambiguous. There are 13 residues in the CDR3. Between the trimmed V and J ends, which lost 0 bases and 6 bases, there was a span of 9 bases. Germline V lookup: CDR1 SGHRS, CDR2 YFSETQ.

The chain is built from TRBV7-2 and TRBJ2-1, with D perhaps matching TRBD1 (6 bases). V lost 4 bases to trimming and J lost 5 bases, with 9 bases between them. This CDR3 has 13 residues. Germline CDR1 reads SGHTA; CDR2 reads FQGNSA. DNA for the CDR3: TGTGCCAGCAGCTGGGGACAAAACAATGAGCAGTTCTTC. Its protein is CASSWGQNNEQFF.

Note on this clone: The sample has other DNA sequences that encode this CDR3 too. The CDR3 nucleotides are TGCGCCAGCAGCGCAGCACTAGCGGGGGGGCCAAACGGAGAGACCCAGTACTTC. It codes for CASSAALAGGPNGETQYF. The V and J genes are TRBV5-1 and TRBJ2-5; 13 bases match TRBD2. CDR3 length: 18 residues. Unmatched junction bases numbered 13, after V lost 4 bases and J lost 4 bases. Germline V gene sequence: CDR1 SGHRS, CDR2 YFSETQ.

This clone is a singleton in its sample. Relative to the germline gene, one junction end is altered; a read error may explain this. The CDR3 DNA reads as TGTGCCAGCAGTTTAGCCCGGTGGAGCGAGCAGTACTTC. This sequence encodes CASSLARWSEQYF. The V call is TRBV13, the J call TRBJ2-7; D is undetermined. CDR1 and CDR2 from the germline V gene are PRHDT and FYEKMQ (reference sequence). The CDR3 has 13 amino acids.

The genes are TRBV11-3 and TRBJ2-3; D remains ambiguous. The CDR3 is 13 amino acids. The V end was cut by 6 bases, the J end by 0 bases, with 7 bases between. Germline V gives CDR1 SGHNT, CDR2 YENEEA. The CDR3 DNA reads TGTGCCAGCAGGTTAACTAGCACAGATACGCAGTATTTT. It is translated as CASRLTSTDTQYF.

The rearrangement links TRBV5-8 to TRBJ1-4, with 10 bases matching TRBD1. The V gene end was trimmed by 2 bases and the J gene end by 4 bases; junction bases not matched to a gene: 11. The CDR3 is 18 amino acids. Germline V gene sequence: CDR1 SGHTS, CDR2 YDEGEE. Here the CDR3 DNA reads TGTGCCAGCAGCTTAAGGATTGGGACAGGGGACATTAATGAAAAACTGTTTTTT. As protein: CASSLRIGTGDINEKLFF.

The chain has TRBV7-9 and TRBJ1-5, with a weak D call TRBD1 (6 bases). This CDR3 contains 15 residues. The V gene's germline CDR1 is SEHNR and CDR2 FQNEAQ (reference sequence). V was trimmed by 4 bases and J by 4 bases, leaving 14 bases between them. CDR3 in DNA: TGTGCCAGCAGCTCAGTGGGCAGGGGTAATCAGCCCCAGCATTTT. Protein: CASSSVGRGNQPQHF. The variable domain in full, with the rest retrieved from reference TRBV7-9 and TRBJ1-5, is DTGVSQNPRHKITKRGQNVTFRCDPISEHNRLYWYRQTLGQGPEFLTYFQNEAQLEKSRLLSDRFSAERPKGSFSTLEIQRTEQGDSAMYLCASSSVGRGNQPQHFGDGTRLSIL.

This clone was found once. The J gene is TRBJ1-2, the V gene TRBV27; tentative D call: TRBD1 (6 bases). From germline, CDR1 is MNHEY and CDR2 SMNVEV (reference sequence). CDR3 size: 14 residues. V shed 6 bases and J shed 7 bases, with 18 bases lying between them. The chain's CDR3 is CASSIKQGFGGYTF. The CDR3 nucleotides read TGTGCCAGCAGCATTAAACAGGGTTTCGGTGGCTACACCTTC.

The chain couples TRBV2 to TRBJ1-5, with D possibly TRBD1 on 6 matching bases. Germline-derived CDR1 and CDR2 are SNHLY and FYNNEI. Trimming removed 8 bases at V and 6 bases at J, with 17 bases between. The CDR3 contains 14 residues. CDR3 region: CASCPTGLGQPQHF. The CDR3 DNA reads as TGTGCCAGCTGTCCGACAGGTCTGGGTCAGCCCCAGCATTTT.

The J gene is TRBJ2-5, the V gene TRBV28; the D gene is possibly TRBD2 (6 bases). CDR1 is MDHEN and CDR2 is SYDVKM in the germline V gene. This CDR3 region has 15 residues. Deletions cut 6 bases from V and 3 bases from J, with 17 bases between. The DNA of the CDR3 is TGTGCCAGCAGGCCCTGGAGGGGACGGGAAGAGACCCAGTACTTC. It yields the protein CASRPWRGREETQYF.

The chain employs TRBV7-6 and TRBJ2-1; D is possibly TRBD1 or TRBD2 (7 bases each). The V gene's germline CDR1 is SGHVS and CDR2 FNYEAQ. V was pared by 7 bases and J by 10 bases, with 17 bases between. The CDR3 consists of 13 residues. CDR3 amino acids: CASIPGGGLEQFF. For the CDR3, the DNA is TGTGCCAGCATCCCAGGGGGGGGACTAGAGCAGTTCTTC.

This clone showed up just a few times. CDR3 sequence: CASSVGADQPQHF. DNA of the CDR3: TGTGCCAGCAGCGTAGGCGCGGATCAGCCCCAGCATTTT. V usage is TRBV9 and J usage is TRBJ1-5; D is unclear. Germline CDR1 and CDR2: SGDLS and YYNGEE. Trimming removed 0 bases at V and 5 bases at J, with 6 bases between. The CDR3 spans 13 residues.

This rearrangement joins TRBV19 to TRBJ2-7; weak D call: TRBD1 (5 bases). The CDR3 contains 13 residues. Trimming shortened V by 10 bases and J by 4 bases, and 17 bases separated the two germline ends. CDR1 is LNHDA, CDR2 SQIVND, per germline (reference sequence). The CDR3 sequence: CATSQVFRYEQYF. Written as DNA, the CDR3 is TGTGCCACCTCACAGGTTTTCAGATACGAGCAGTACTTC.

CDR3 sequence: CASSLFSEGHYGYTF. The CDR3, as DNA: TGCGCCAGCAGCTTGTTCTCGGAGGGACACTATGGCTACACCTTC. The gene calls are TRBV5-1 and TRBJ1-2, with D possibly TRBD1 on 5 matching bases. The germline CDR1 and CDR2 sequences are SGHRS and YFSETQ. Trimming removed 1 base at V and 3 bases at J, with 13 bases between. The CDR3 is 15 amino acids.

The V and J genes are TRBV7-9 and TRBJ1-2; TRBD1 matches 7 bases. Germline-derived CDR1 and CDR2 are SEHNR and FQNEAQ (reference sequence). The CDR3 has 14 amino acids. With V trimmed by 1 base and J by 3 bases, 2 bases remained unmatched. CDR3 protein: CASSLGGTDYGYTF. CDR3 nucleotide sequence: TGTGCCAGCAGCTTAGGTGGGACAGACTATGGCTACACCTTC. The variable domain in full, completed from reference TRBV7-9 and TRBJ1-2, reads DTGVSQNPRHKITKRGQNVTFRCDPISEHNRLYWYRQTLGQGPEFLTYFQNEAQLEKSRLLSDRFSAERPKGSFSTLEIQRTEQGDSAMYLCASSLGGTDYGYTFGSGTRLTVV.

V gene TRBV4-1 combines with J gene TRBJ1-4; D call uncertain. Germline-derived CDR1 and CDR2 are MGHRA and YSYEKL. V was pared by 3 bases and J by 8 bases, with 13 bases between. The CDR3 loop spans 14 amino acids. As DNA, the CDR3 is TGCGCCAGCAGCCACCTCCTCCCGAGGGAAAAACTGTTTTTT. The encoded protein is CASSHLLPREKLFF.